This record concerns one T cell receptor beta chain sequence. Its antigen specificity is not known. The sample holds no much larger clone one base away, and base qualities are not on file. The immunoSEQ Assay, a bias-controlled multiplex PCR, was used to amplify TCRbeta CDR3 regions from genomic DNA. Regarding the original processing steps: Within the assay, amplification of reference gene primers was used to estimate how many nucleated cells each sample contained. To quantify the absolute abundance of each unique TCRbeta CDR3 rearrangement, sequence reads were collapsed and filtered. For each sample, productive Simpson clonality was calculated as the square root of Simpson's diversity index across productive rearrangements. The immuneACCESS repertoire file appears here via TCRdb, limited to in-frame rearrangements. These files lack a portion of the clones; in checked studies, under half of the deficit traces to unresolved V genes, and the cause of the others is not known. V and J calls and clone size come straight from that table; D and trimming were deduced from the DNA. The sample profile shows 140,000 or so clones; under 90% of them were found once. 3% to 4.5% of the sample belongs to the ten largest clones.

For this chain, trimming is 6 bases at the V end and 3 bases at the J end, and the number of junction bases without a gene match is 10. CDR1 PRHDT and CDR2 FYEKMQ were looked up in the germline V gene (reference sequence). The CDR3 holds 15 amino acids from the cysteine to the phenylalanine. Kept here is only the CDR3 DNA, which spans 45 bases and is read in frame from base 1. A second Seattle source provided samples from volunteer blood donors who had recovered from COVID-19. Each collaborating institution followed its own protocols to collect whole blood in K2EDTA tubes. For TCRbeta analysis, collaborator samples were shipped as frozen whole blood, as isolated PBMCs, or as DNA extracted from either sample type. This specimen comes from a study of blood T cell repertoires in COVID-19 (dated by TCRdb to 2018 to 2020). Regarding the complete study: The collaborator samples originated in the United States, Italy and Spain and spanned the acute and convalescent phases of COVID-19. The prospective study material was composed of cDNA or gDNA derived from T cells, B-cell-depleted T cells, or PBMCs. The dataset comprised deeply sampled blood TCRbeta repertoires from subjects exposed to, actively infected with, or recovered from COVID-19. The repertoires were released in a freely available public database meant as a resource for research on the immune response to SARS-CoV-2. The samples were drawn from the first 160 participants of the ongoing ImmuneRACE study and from under 1,500 subjects provided by 6 global collaborators. Sample metadata almost always included a de-identified subject ID, COVID-19 status, age in years and sex. Where available, HLA class I and class II types were obtained from metadata supplied by the sample provider rather than from assay-based typing. Beyond this particular receptor, the publication reports: The quantity of clinical and demographic metadata differed by source and by participant and was supplied without curation.

The chain joins TRBV13 to TRBJ1-1, with TRBD1 matching 7 junction bases. This clonotype was obtained from a man between 65 and 80 years old who had recovered from COVID-19. The sample was peripheral blood. The CDR3 protein is CASRVPGGRDTEAFF. The base sequence is TGTGCCAGCAGGGTTCCAGGGGGAAGGGACACTGAAGCTTTCTTT.